A selection of T cell receptor beta chains follows, all from one sample in a study of cytomegalovirus exposure and HLA in healthy donors. Using immunoSEQ multiplex PCR, the repertoire was profiled, and TCRdb retains in-frame clones only, with some absent. Seen here are about 56,000 clones, 85% to 95% observed once, and the top ten hold about 1.5%. Sequenced: PBMCs. The receptors here all came from a woman in her late teens or twenties in good health and CMV-seropositive. The CDR3 runs from the conserved cysteine through the conserved F or W.

j_call | cdr3_length | v_call | cdr3_aa
TRBJ1-6 | 14 | TRBV10-3 | CAASAGEYNSPLHF
TRBJ1-1 | 14 | TRBV5-6 | CASSLPGSRIEAFF
TRBJ2-1 | 16 | TRBV9 | CAGSVDGREGNNEQFF
TRBJ2-6 | 15 | TRBV11-2 | CASRIQGSGANVLTF
TRBJ1-5 | 15 | TRBV19 | CASSMTRRSNQPQHF
TRBJ1-4 | 16 | TRBV4-1 | CASSQEKRQGVGKLFF
TRBJ2-2 | 17 | TRBV7-2 | CASSLEARPRSTGELFF
TRBJ1-6 | 15 | TRBV7-2 | CASTRMGGYNSPLHF
TRBJ1-3 | 14 | TRBV12-5 | CASGGTGVGNTIYF
TRBJ2-1 | 15 | TRBV9 | CASSVVGADYNEQFF
TRBJ2-5 | 16 | TRBV5-4 | CASSLGTGAAQETQYF
TRBJ2-2 | 14 | TRBV13 | CASSLFRNTGELFF
TRBJ2-3 | 15 | TRBV6-1 | CASSEQGFDADTQYF
TRBJ1-4 | 15 | TRBV5-1 | CASSLAAIRGEKLFF
TRBJ2-7 | 14 | TRBV5-4 | CASSLEGGLGEQYF
TRBJ2-1 | 14 | TRBV9 | CASSVVQADNEQFF
TRBJ2-2 | 14 | TRBV4-1 | CASSRSGSTGELFF